These 11 T cell receptor beta chains were sequenced from one sample in a study of blood T cells in healthy people across ages. Together with a sample-barcoded 5' primer, a J-beta primer mix was included in a second PCR lasting about 6 to 12 cycles. TCRdb re-analysed the 5' RACE reads in MiXCR, keeping a single row per CDR3 protein. Of over 550,000 distinct CDR3 sequences in the sample, less than 35% are singletons; the top ten hold approximately 15%. Source material: blood. These receptors all come from a woman of 80 years or more in good health.

This clonotype was observed many times. The rearrangement links TRBV20-1 to TRBJ1-5; D uncertain. Trimming took off 0 bases at V and 0 bases at J, with 9 bases between the two ends. The CDR3 contains 15 residues. Germline CDR1 reads DFQATT; CDR2 reads SNEGSKA (reference sequence). CDR3 sequence: CSAREGRNSNQPQHF. The CDR3 bases are TGCAGTGCTAGAGAAGGACGGAATAGCAATCAGCCCCAGCATTTT.

V gene TRBV4-3 combines with J gene TRBJ1-1; tentatively, D is TRBD1 (5 bases). The CDR3 covers 17 residues. Germline CDR1 is LGHNA and CDR2 is YSLEER. Trimming took 0 bases from V and 1 from J, leaving 15 bases between them. The CDR3 region is CASSQDEGLGGNTEAFF. The CDR3 DNA reads as TGCGCCAGCAGCCAAGATGAGGGCCTGGGGGGGAACACTGAAGCTTTCTTT.

A word on this clonotype: One end of the junction does not line up with germline, which may come from a read error. The CDR3 coding sequence is TGTACCAGCAGCCAGGGAGTGTTAGCTAGTCAGCCCCAGCATTTT. Translation gives CTSSQGVLASQPQHF. The chain links TRBV7-9 to TRBJ1-5, with D perhaps TRBD1 (5 bases). The length of the CDR3 is 15 residues. Germline CDR1 and CDR2: SEHNR and FQNEAQ (reference sequence).

In this sample, this clonotype turned up many times. V gene TRBV24-1 combines with J gene TRBJ2-1, with TRBD2 matching 14 bases. The CDR3 is 16 amino acids. CDR1 and CDR2 from the germline V gene are KGHDR and SFDVKD. The ends lost 4 bases at V and 8 bases at J; junction bases unmatched: 6. The CDR3 DNA follows: TGTGCCACCAGTGACCCAGGACTAGCGGGGGGATATGAGCAGTTCTTC. Amino acid sequence: CATSDPGLAGGYEQFF.

Ten or more counts support this clonotype. One junction end disagrees with the germline gene, perhaps due to a read error. This chain joins TRBV4-3 and TRBJ1-2; weak D call: TRBD1 (6 bases). Germline CDR1 LGHNA, CDR2 YSLEER. CDR3 length: 16 amino acids. Written as DNA, the CDR3 is TGCGCCAGCAGCAAAGATGGAGGGGGATCTAACGATGGCTACACCTTC. It translates to CASSKDGGGSNDGYTF.

Only a few counts were recorded for this clonotype. V is TRBV7-6 and J is TRBJ2-7, with a possible D match to TRBD2 (5 bases). CDR1 and CDR2 (germline): SGHVS, FNYEAQ. The CDR3 loop spans 16 amino acids. The V and J ends lost 1 base and 0 bases respectively, with 13 bases between them. CDR3 bases: TGTGCCAGCAGCTTAGGGGCGGCTGGGAGCTCCTACGAGCAGTACTTC. Amino acids: CASSLGAAGSSYEQYF.

The sample holds many counts of this clonotype. The chain employs TRBV20-1 and TRBJ2-3, with D tentatively TRBD2 (5 bases). The V end was cut by 0 bases, the J end by 1 base, with 8 bases between. Germline values: CDR1 DFQATT, CDR2 SNEGSKA (reference sequence). This CDR3 contains 14 residues. CDR3 protein: CSARDLSGTDTQYF. The CDR3 nucleotides are TGCAGTGCTAGAGATCTTAGCGGCACAGATACGCAGTATTTT.

This clonotype has at least ten counts. V usage is TRBV5-1 and J usage is TRBJ2-1, with 8 bases aligning to TRBD2. V was pared by 2 bases and J by 6 bases, with 7 bases of the junction left unmatched. Germline V gene lookup returns CDR1 SGHRS and CDR2 YFSETQ. The CDR3 sequence is 15 residues long. CDR3: CASSFGVAGSNEQFF. CDR3 nucleotides: TGCGCCAGCAGCTTTGGGGTAGCGGGGTCCAATGAGCAGTTCTTC.

This clonotype was seen only once. It may be a read error: a sequence one base away is much more abundant. The J gene is TRBJ1-5, the V gene TRBV2, with unresolved D. The CDR3 contains 13 residues. CDR1 is SNHLY and CDR2 is FYNNEI in the germline V gene. The CDR3 coding sequence is TGTGCCAGCCGCGCGTCGTACAATCAGCCCCGGCATTTT. It specifies CASRASYNQPRHF.

This clonotype was found many times. A read error is possible here, since a much larger clone lies one base away. The chain couples TRBV5-1 to TRBJ1-6; no clear D gene. Germline CDR1 and CDR2: SGHRS and YFSETQ. This CDR3 has 15 amino acids. CDR3 coding DNA: TGCGCCAGCAGCATCGAGTCAGGACCTAATTCACCCCGCCACTTT. Amino acids: CASSIESGPNSPRHF.

This clonotype was counted many times. J is TRBJ1-6 and V is TRBV7-3; weak D call: TRBD1 (6 bases). Trimming removed 4 bases at V and 7 bases at J, with 8 bases between. Germline CDR1 is SGHTA and CDR2 is FQGTGA. This CDR3 region has 13 residues. The CDR3, as DNA: TGTGCCAGCAGCTCAGGGGCAAATTCACCCCTCCACTTT. This gives the protein CASSSGANSPLHF.